The T cell receptor (beta chain) described here comes from a study of blood T cells in healthy people across ages. Study results and caveats: The authors considered diversity estimates from one million T cells to be underestimates. With age, beta diversity per million T cells declined roughly linearly, significantly by 40.

A minimum of 6 million PBMCs was isolated per sample. On this clonotype itself: Its specificity is unknown.

It was with a sample-barcoded 5' primer and a J-beta primer mix that a second PCR of roughly 7 to 12 cycles was run. From the 5' RACE reads, TCRdb called clonotypes with MiXCR, one entry per CDR3 protein. The sample includes hundreds of thousands of distinct CDR3 sequences, around 21% of them seen just once. CDR3 size: 14 residues. Germline V lookup: CDR1 SGHRS, CDR2 YFSETQ. The V end was cut by 2 bases, the J end by 4 bases, with 9 bases between. Material: blood. This sequence was found in a man in his sixties or seventies in good health. The rearrangement links TRBV5-1 to TRBJ2-2, with D unclear. The CDR3 nucleotides are TGCGCCAGCAGCTTTGGACCGAGCACCGGGGAGCTGTTTTTT. This gives the protein CASSFGPSTGELFF.